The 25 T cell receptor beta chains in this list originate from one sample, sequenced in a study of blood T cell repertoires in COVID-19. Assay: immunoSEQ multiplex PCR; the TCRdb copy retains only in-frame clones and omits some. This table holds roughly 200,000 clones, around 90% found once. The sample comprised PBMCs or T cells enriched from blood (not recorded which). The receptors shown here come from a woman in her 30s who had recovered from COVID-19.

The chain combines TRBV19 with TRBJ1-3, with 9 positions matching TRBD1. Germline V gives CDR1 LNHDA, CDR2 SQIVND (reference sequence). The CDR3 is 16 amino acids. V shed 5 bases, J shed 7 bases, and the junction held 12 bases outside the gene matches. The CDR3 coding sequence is TGTGCCAGTAGTGTCCCCACCGGGACAGGGAGTAACACCATATATTTT. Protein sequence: CASSVPTGTGSNTIYF.

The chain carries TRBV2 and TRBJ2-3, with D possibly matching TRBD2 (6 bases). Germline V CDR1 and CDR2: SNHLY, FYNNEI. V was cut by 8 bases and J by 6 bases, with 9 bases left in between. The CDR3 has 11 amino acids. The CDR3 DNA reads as TGTGCCAGCTCGGGGGTGGATACGCAGTATTTT. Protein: CASSGVDTQYF.

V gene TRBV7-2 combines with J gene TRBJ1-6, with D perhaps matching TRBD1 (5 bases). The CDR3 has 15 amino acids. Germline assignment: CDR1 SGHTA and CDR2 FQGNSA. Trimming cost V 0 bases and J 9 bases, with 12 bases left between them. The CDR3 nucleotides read TGTGCCAGCAGCTTAGCGAAGGGGCTTCGTTCACCCCTCCACTTT. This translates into CASSLAKGLRSPLHF.

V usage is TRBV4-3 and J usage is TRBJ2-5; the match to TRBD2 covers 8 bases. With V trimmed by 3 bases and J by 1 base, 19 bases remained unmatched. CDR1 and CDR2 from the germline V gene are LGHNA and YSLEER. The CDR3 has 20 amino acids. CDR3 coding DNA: TGCGCCAGCAGCCAGGGTCGTGGTTGGGGGGTAGCGGGACCCCAAGAGACCCAGTACTTC. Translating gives CASSQGRGWGVAGPQETQYF.

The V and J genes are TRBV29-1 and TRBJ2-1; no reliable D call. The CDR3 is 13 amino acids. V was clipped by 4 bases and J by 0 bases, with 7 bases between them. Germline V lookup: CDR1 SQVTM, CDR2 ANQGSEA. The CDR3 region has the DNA TGCAGCGTTGTTCTAAGCTCCTACAATGAGCAGTTCTTC. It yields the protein CSVVLSSYNEQFF.

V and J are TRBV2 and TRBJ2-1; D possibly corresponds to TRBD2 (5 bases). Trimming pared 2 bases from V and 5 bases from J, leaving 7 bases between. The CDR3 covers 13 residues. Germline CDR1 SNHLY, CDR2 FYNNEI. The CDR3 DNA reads TGTGCCAGCAGTGAACGACTAAACAATGAGCAGTTCTTC. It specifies CASSERLNNEQFF.

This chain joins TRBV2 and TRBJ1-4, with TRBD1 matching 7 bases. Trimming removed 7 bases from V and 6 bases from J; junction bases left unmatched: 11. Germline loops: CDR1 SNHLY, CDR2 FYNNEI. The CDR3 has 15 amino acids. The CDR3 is CASTEGRGRYEKLFF. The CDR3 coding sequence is TGTGCCAGCACCGAGGGTAGGGGGCGGTATGAAAAACTGTTTTTT. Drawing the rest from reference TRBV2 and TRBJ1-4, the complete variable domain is EPEVTQTPSHQVTQMGQEVILRCVPISNHLYFYWYRQILGQKVEFLVSFYNNEISEKSEIFDDQFSVERPDGSNFTLKIRSTKLEDSAMYFCASTEGRGRYEKLFFGSGTQLSVL.

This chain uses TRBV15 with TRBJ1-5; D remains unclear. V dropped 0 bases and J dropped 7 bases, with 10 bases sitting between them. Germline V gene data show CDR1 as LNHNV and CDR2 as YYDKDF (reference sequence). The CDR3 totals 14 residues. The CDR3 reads CATSREVGGQPQHF. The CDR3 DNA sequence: TGTGCCACCAGCAGAGAGGTTGGAGGACAGCCCCAGCATTTT.

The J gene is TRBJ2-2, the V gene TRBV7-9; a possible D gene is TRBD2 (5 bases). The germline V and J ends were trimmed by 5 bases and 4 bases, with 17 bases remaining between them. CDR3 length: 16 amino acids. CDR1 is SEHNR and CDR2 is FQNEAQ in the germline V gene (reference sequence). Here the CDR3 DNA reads TGTGCCAGCAGCCCCCCCACGCGGGCGGGCACCGGGGAGCTGTTTTTT. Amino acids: CASSPPTRAGTGELFF.

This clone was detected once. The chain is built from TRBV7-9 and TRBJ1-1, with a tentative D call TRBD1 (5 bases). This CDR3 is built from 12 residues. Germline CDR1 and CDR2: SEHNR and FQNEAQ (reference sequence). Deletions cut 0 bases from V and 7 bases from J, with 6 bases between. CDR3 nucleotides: TGTGCCAGCAGCTTAGCGCAGGGTGAAGCTTTCTTT. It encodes CASSLAQGEAFF. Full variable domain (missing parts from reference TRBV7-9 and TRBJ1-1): DTGVSQNPRHKITKRGQNVTFRCDPISEHNRLYWYRQTLGQGPEFLTYFQNEAQLEKSRLLSDRFSAERPKGSFSTLEIQRTEQGDSAMYLCASSLAQGEAFFGQGTRLTVV.

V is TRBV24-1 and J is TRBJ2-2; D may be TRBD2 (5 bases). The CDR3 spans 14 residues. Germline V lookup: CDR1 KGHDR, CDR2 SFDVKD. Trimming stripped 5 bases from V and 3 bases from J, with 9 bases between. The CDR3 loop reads CATSVREYTGELFF. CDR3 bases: TGTGCCACCAGTGTCCGGGAATACACCGGGGAGCTGTTTTTT.

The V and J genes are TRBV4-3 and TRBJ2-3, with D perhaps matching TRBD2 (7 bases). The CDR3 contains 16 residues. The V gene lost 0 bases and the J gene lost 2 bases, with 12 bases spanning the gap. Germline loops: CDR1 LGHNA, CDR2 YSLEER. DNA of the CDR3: TGCGCCAGCAGCCAAGATGGAGGGGGGGACACAGATACGCAGTATTTT. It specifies CASSQDGGGDTDTQYF.

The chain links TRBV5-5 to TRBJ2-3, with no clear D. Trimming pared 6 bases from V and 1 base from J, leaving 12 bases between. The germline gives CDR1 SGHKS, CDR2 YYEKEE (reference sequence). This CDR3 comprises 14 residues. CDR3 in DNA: TGTGCCAGCAAAGACTTCTCTGGCACAGATACGCAGTATTTT. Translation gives CASKDFSGTDTQYF.

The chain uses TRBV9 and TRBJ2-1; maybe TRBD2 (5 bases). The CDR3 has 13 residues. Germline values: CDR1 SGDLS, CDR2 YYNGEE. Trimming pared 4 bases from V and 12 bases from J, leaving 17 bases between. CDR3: CASSSREGGGQFF. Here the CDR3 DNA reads TGTGCCAGCAGCTCCCGCGAAGGAGGCGGGCAGTTCTTC.

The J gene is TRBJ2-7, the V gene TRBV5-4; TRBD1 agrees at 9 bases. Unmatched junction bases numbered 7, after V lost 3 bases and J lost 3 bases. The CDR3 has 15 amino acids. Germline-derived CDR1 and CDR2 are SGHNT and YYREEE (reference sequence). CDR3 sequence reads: CASSSGTGLFYEQYF. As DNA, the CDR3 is TGTGCCAGCAGCTCCGGGACAGGGCTCTTCTACGAGCAGTACTTC.

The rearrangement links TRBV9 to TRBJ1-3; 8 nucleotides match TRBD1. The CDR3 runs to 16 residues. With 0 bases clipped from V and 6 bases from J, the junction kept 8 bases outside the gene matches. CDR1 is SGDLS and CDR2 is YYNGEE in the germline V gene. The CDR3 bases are TGTGCCAGCAGCGTAGGAGGACAGGGCGGCGTAAACACCATATATTTT. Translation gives CASSVGGQGGVNTIYF.

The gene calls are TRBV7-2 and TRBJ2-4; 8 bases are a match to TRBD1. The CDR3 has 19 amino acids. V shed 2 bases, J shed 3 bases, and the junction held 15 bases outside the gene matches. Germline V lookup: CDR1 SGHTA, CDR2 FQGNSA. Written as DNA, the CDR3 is TGTGCCAGCAGCTTAAAGGATGCAGGACAGGGATGGGTCAAAAACATTCAGTACTTC. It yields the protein CASSLKDAGQGWVKNIQYF.

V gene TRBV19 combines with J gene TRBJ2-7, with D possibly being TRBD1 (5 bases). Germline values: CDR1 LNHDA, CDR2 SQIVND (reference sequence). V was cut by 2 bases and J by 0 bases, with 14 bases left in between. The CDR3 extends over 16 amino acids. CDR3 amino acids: CASSIRYQGSSYEQYF. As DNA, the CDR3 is TGTGCCAGTAGTATAAGGTATCAGGGCAGCTCCTACGAGCAGTACTTC.

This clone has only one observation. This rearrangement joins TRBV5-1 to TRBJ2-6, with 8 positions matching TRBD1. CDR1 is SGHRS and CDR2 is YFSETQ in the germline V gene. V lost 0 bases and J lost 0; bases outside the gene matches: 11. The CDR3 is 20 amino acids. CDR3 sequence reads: CASSLGDSTGASSGANVLTF. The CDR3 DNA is TGCGCCAGCAGCTTGGGGGATTCGACAGGGGCAAGCTCTGGGGCCAACGTCCTGACTTTC.

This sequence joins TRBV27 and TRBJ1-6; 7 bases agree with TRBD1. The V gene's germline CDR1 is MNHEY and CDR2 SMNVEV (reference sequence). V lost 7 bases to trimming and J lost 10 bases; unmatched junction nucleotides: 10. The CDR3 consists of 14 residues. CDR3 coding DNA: TGTGCCAGCAACCCGACAGGGAGAAGATCACCCCTCCACTTT. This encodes CASNPTGRRSPLHF.

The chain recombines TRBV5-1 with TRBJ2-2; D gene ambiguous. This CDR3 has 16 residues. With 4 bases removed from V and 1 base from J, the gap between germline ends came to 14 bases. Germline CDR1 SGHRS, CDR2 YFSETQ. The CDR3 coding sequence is TGCGCCAGCAGCCCCTCATTAAGAGGGAACACCGGGGAGCTGTTTTTT. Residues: CASSPSLRGNTGELFF.

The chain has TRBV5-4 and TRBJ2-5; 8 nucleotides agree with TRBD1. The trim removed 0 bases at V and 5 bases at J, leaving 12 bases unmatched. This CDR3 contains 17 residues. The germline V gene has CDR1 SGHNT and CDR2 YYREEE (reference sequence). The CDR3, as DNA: TGTGCCAGCAGCTTGGCGATTGGGAAGACAGGGGAGGAGACCCAGTACTTC. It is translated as CASSLAIGKTGEETQYF.

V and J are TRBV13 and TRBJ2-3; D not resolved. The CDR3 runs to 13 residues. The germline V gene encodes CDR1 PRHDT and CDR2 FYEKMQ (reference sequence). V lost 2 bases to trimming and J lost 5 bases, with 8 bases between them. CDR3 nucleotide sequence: TGTGCCAGCAGCTTACCTCCCGTAGATACGCAGTATTTT. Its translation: CASSLPPVDTQYF.

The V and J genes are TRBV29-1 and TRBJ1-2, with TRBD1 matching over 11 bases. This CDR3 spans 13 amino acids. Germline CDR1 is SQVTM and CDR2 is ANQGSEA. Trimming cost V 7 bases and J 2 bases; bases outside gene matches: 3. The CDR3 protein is CSAWDRGNYGYTF. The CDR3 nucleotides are TGCAGCGCTTGGGACAGGGGGAACTATGGCTACACCTTC.

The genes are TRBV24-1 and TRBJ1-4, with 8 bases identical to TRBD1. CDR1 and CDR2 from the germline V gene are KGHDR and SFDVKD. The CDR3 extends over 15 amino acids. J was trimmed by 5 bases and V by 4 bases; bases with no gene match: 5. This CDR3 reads CATSDPRTGNEKLFF. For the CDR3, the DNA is TGTGCCACCAGTGACCCCAGGACAGGGAATGAAAAACTGTTTTTT.